This TCR beta chain was found in a study of spatial heterogeneity in lung cancer. Indicated time point: blood at routine non-recurrence follow-up after resection. Germline V gene lookup returns CDR1 MNHEY and CDR2 SMNVEV (reference sequence). V lost 7 bases, J lost 5 bases, and 19 bases lay in between. This CDR3 comprises 15 residues. TCRdb used MiXCR to reprocess the 5' RACE reads, holding one entry per CDR3 protein. The top ten clones hold approximately 25% of a sample with fewer than 150,000 distinct CDR3 sequences, roughly 10% of them seen once. This clonotype appeared many times. V and J are TRBV27 and TRBJ2-3; TRBD1 is a possible D gene (6 bases). Here the sequenced sample was PBMCs, taken at follow-up. The TCR comes from a female donor with early-stage non-small cell lung cancer. CDR3 nucleotide sequence: TGTGCCAGCAATACCCAAGTGGGACATGGAGATACGCAGTATTTT. Translation gives CASNTQVGHGDTQYF.